The 19 T cell receptor beta chains below were found in one sample sequenced in a study of CD8 T cells in ankylosing spondylitis (dated by TCRdb to the late 2010s). Paper-wide results and their limitations: A TCR beta motif of several highly homologous amino acid variants appeared characteristic of blood from ankylosing spondylitis patients.

Library generation was performed with 5' RACE. The instrument given in TCRdb is Illumina HiSeq 2500. The public reads were quality trimmed at Q25 with fastp and then assembled into clones with MiXCR by TCRdb, keeping productive beta chains. Rows merge per CDR3 protein into single entries with the most common DNA and genes. Here the sample has hundreds of thousands of distinct CDR3 sequences; 25% to 30% occur a single time. The ten largest clones represent 0.89% of the sample. Antigens of these TCRs are unknown. Sequencing was done on a sample of blood, either unsorted or a sorted T cell fraction (not recorded which). The receptors derive from a male donor with ankylosing spondylitis.

This clonotype was counted a few times. The rearrangement links TRBV11-2 to TRBJ1-1; unclear D gene. Germline assignment: CDR1 SGHAT and CDR2 FQNNGV. The CDR3 runs to 15 residues. V was shortened by 1 base and J by 4 bases, with 13 bases between the two germline ends. The CDR3 coding sequence is TGTGCCAGCAGCTTAGGTCGGGGAGCAGGCACTGAAGCTTTCTTT. Protein: CASSLGRGAGTEAFF.

In its sample, this clonotype was seen a few times. J is TRBJ2-1 and V is TRBV5-1; D tentatively reads TRBD1 or TRBD2 (5 bases each). The V and J ends lost 0 bases and 0 bases respectively, with 10 bases between them. The CDR3 is 16 residues long. In germline, CDR1 is SGHRS, CDR2 YFSETQ. In DNA, the CDR3 is TGCGCCAGCAGCTTGGACGGGACCAGCTCCTACAATGAGCAGTTCTTC. Protein product: CASSLDGTSSYNEQFF. Full variable domain (rest looked up from reference TRBV5-1 and TRBJ2-1): KAGVTQTPRYLIKTRGQQVTLSCSPISGHRSVSWYQQTPGQGLQFLFEYFSETQRNKGNFPGRFSGRQFSNSRSEMNVSTLELGDSALYLCASSLDGTSSYNEQFFGPGTRLTVL.

This clonotype was observed a handful of times. The rearrangement links TRBV20-1 to TRBJ1-1, with TRBD1 matching 7 bases. The CDR3 covers 16 residues. Germline V gene data show CDR1 as DFQATT and CDR2 as SNEGSKA (reference sequence). With V trimmed by 0 bases and J by 1 base, 8 bases remained unmatched. The CDR3 DNA sequence: TGCAGTGCTAGAGATGCCACAGGGGCAAGGAACACTGAAGCTTTCTTT. It translates to CSARDATGARNTEAFF.

The CDR3 reads CASSLVSGGPYEQYF. CDR3 nucleotide sequence: TGTGCCAGCAGCTTAGTGTCGGGAGGGCCTTACGAGCAGTACTTC. The chain links TRBV11-2 to TRBJ2-7, with 8 nucleotides matching TRBD2. The V segment lost 1 base and the J segment 4 bases; nucleotides outside the gene matches: 6. The CDR3 has 15 amino acids. Germline V lookup: CDR1 SGHAT, CDR2 FQNNGV.

V and J are TRBV27 and TRBJ1-6; the D gene is possibly TRBD1 (5 bases). The CDR3 contains 16 residues. Per germline, CDR1 MNHEY and CDR2 SMNVEV (reference sequence). The V gene lost 3 bases and the J gene lost 8 bases, with 17 bases spanning the gap. The DNA of the CDR3 is TGTGCCAGCAGTTTGTGGGGCTCGAGGGGCGATTCACCCCTCCACTTT. Protein: CASSLWGSRGDSPLHF.

The gene calls are TRBV5-1 and TRBJ1-3; no clear D gene. CDR1 is SGHRS and CDR2 is YFSETQ in the germline V gene. Between the trimmed V and J ends, which lost 3 bases and 0 bases, there was a span of 13 bases. The length of the CDR3 is 16 residues. CDR3 sequence reads: CASSSRVFGSGNTIYF. The CDR3 bases are TGCGCCAGCAGCTCGAGGGTATTCGGCTCTGGAAACACCATATATTTT. Full variable domain (missing parts from reference TRBV5-1 and TRBJ1-3): KAGVTQTPRYLIKTRGQQVTLSCSPISGHRSVSWYQQTPGQGLQFLFEYFSETQRNKGNFPGRFSGRQFSNSRSEMNVSTLELGDSALYLCASSSRVFGSGNTIYFGEGSWLTVV.

This clonotype was found a few times. The J gene is TRBJ2-1, the V gene TRBV5-5; D tentatively fits TRBD1 or TRBD2 (6 bases each). Trimming pared 6 bases from V and 6 bases from J, leaving 19 bases between. CDR1 SGHKS and CDR2 YYEKEE come from the germline V gene (reference sequence). This CDR3 is 15 amino acids long. The CDR3 sequence: CASIPWPGEANEQFF. The CDR3 nucleotides are TGTGCCAGCATCCCCTGGCCAGGGGAGGCCAATGAGCAGTTCTTC.

The genes are TRBV24-1 and TRBJ2-3; D unclear. Germline V gives CDR1 KGHDR, CDR2 SFDVKD. Between the trimmed V and J ends, which lost 3 bases and 4 bases, there was a span of 4 bases. The CDR3 loop spans 12 amino acids. The CDR3 bases are TGTGCCACCAGTGATGGCCCAGATACGCAGTATTTT. Its translation is CATSDGPDTQYF.

This clonotype was detected ten times or more. The chain recombines TRBV11-2 with TRBJ2-1; a weak D match, TRBD2 (5 bases). Trimming removed 0 bases from V and 14 bases from J, with 14 bases in between. CDR3 length: 13 amino acids. Per the germline V gene, CDR1 is SGHAT and CDR2 is FQNNGV. The CDR3 coding sequence is TGTGCCAGCAGCTTAGAAGTATCTGGGAGTGAGTTCTTC. As protein: CASSLEVSGSEFF.

To note about this clonotype: This likely comes from a read error, as the CDR3 has no conserved phenylalanine or tryptophan at its end. The J gene is TRBJ1-3, the V gene TRBV30; D ambiguous. The CDR3 extends over 15 amino acids. The germline gives CDR1 GTSNPN, CDR2 SVGIG (reference sequence). Deletions cut 1 base from V and 0 bases from J, with 10 bases between. The CDR3 reads CAWSAGLSSGNTIYI. CDR3 nucleotides: TGTGCCTGGAGTGCGGGGTTAAGCTCTGGAAACACCATATATATT.

This clonotype was seen a few times. The chain has TRBV18 and TRBJ2-5; the D call may be TRBD1 or TRBD2 (5 bases each). This CDR3 spans 16 amino acids. The germline gives CDR1 KGHSH, CDR2 LQKENI. V lost 0 bases to trimming and J lost 5 bases, with 16 bases between them. The DNA for the CDR3 is TGTGCCAGCTCACCACCGGGGAGCAGAGGGGAGGAGACCCAGTACTTC. Translating it yields CASSPPGSRGEETQYF.

This clonotype was seen repeatedly, ten times or more. The CDR3 bases are TGCGCCAGCAGCTTGGAGTCGGAGACCCAGTACTTC. This encodes CASSLESETQYF. This chain joins TRBV5-1 and TRBJ2-5, with unresolved D. The CDR3 is 12 amino acids. In germline, CDR1 is SGHRS, CDR2 YFSETQ. Trimming cost V 0 bases and J 5 bases, with 5 bases left between them. Full variable domain (remainder filled in from reference TRBV5-1 and TRBJ2-5): KAGVTQTPRYLIKTRGQQVTLSCSPISGHRSVSWYQQTPGQGLQFLFEYFSETQRNKGNFPGRFSGRQFSNSRSEMNVSTLELGDSALYLCASSLESETQYFGPGTRLLVL.

The chain couples TRBV2 to TRBJ2-7, with D unresolved. The CDR3 extends over 11 amino acids. Germline CDR1 reads SNHLY; CDR2 reads FYNNEI. V dropped 6 bases and J dropped 7 bases, with 10 bases sitting between them. The CDR3 coding sequence is TGTGCCAGCAGCGAGACCCGGGAGCAGTACGTC. Encoded protein: CASSETREQYV.

The table lists this clonotype with a few counts. The V and J genes are TRBV7-6 and TRBJ2-2, with TRBD1 matching 9 bases. CDR3 length: 18 amino acids. The V and J ends lost 5 bases and 5 bases, in that order; junction bases with no gene match: 15. The germline gives CDR1 SGHVS, CDR2 FNYEAQ. The CDR3: CASSASGGQGGSTGELFF. For the CDR3, the DNA is TGTGCCAGCAGCGCGTCTGGGGGACAGGGAGGTAGTACCGGGGAGCTGTTTTTT. Based on the CDR3 plus reference TRBV7-6 and TRBJ2-2, the full variable domain is GAGVSQSPRYKVTKRGQDVALRCDPISGHVSLYWYRQALGQGPEFLTYFNYEAQQDKSGLPNDRFSAERPEGSISTLTIQRTEQRDSAMYRCASSASGGQGGSTGELFFGEGSRLTVL.

The table lists this clonotype with a few counts. The CDR3 protein is CASRGQGNGYTF. In DNA form, the CDR3 reads TGTGCCAGCAGGGGACAGGGAAATGGCTACACCTTC. The chain combines TRBV25-1 with TRBJ1-2; 9 nucleotides match TRBD1. Germline V lookup: CDR1 MGHDK, CDR2 SYGVNS. V lost 6 bases and J lost 6; bases outside the gene matches: 2. This CDR3 spans 12 amino acids.

This clonotype was recorded a few times. The V gene is TRBV7-2, the J gene TRBJ2-3; 9 positions agree with TRBD1. The CDR3 sequence is 15 residues long. Germline V lookup: CDR1 SGHTA, CDR2 FQGNSA. Trimming took 4 bases from V and 4 from J; bases not matched to a gene: 6. The CDR3 spells CASSYYRGRADTQYF. DNA for the CDR3: TGTGCCAGCAGCTATTACAGGGGGCGAGCAGATACGCAGTATTTT.

This clonotype has more than one count but fewer than ten. Possible read error: a much larger clone is one base away. The chain has TRBV5-1 and TRBJ1-1, with 7 bases that match TRBD1. The J segment lost 1 base and the V segment lost 4 bases, leaving 4 bases of the junction unmatched. The CDR3 length is 14 residues. Germline CDR1 reads SGHRS; CDR2 reads YFSETQ. The DNA of the CDR3 is TGCGCCAGCAGCATGGACAGGCCGAACACTGAAGCTTTCTTT. Translated: CASSMDRPNTEAFF. Together with reference TRBV5-1 and TRBJ1-1, the CDR3 gives the full variable domain: KAGVTQTPRYLIKTRGQQVTLSCSPISGHRSVSWYQQTPGQGLQFLFEYFSETQRNKGNFPGRFSGRQFSNSRSEMNVSTLELGDSALYLCASSMDRPNTEAFFGQGTRLTVV.

This chain joins TRBV7-2 and TRBJ1-3; 7 nucleotides match TRBD1. CDR3 length: 16 residues. Germline V gene lookup returns CDR1 SGHTA and CDR2 FQGNSA. With V trimmed by 1 base and J by 0 bases, 3 bases remained unmatched. This CDR3 reads CASSLGGQDSGNTIYF. CDR3 in DNA: TGTGCCAGCAGCTTAGGCGGACAGGACTCTGGAAACACCATATATTTT.

At least ten counts were recorded for this clonotype. The chain has TRBV7-2 and TRBJ2-7; the D gene is possibly TRBD2 (7 bases). V lost 3 bases to trimming and J lost 6 bases, with 15 bases between them. This CDR3 spans 14 amino acids. Germline lookup yields CDR1 SGHTA and CDR2 FQGNSA. The CDR3 nucleotides read TGTGCCAGCAGCTTTCAATCAGGGGAGGGCGAGCAGTACGTC. Protein product: CASSFQSGEGEQYV.